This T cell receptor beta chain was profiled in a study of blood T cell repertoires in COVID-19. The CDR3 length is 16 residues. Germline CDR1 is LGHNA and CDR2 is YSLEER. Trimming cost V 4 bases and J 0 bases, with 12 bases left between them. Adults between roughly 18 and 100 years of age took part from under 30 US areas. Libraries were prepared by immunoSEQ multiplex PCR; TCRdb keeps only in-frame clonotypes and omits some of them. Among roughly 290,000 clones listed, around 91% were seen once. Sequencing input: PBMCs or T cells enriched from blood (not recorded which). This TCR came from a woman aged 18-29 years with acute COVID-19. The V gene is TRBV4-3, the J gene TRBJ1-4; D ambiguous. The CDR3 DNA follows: TGCGCCAGCAGCCGCAGCCGGGGTGCAACTAATGAAAAACTGTTTTTT. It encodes CASSRSRGATNEKLFF.